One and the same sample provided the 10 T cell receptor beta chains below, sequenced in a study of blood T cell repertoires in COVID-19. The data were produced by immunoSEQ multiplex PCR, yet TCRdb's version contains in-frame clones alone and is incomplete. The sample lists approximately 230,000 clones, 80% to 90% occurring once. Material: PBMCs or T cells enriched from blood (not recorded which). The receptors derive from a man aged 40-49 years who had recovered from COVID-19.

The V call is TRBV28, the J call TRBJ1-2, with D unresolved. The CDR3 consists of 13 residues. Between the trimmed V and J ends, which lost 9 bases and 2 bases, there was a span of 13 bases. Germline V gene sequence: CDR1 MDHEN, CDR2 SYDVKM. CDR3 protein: CASRFTVNYGYTF. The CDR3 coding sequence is TGTGCCAGTCGGTTTACGGTGAACTATGGCTACACCTTC.

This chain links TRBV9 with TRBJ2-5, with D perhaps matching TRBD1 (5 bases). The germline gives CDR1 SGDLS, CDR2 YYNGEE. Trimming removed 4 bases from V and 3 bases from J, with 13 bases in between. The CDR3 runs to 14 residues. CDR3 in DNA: TGTGCCAGCAGCTTCTCTACAGGTGAAGAGACCCAGTACTTC. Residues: CASSFSTGEETQYF.

The CDR3 sequence is CASSQDTTERNQPQHF. CDR3 sequence (DNA): TGTGCCAGCAGCCAAGACACGACAGAACGCAATCAGCCCCAGCATTTT. This chain links TRBV3-1 (or the pseudogene TRBV3-2) with TRBJ1-5; D perhaps matches TRBD1 (5 bases). Trimming removed 0 bases from V and 2 bases from J, with 11 bases in between. The CDR3 is made up of 16 amino acids. Germline V gives CDR1 LGHDT, CDR2 YNNKEL (reference sequence).

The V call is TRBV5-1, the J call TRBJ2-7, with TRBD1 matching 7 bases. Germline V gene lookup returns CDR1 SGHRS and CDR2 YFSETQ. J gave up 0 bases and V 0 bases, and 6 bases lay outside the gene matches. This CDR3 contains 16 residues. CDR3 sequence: CASSLGSAGGSYEQYF. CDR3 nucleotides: TGCGCCAGCAGCTTGGGGTCGGCAGGGGGCTCCTACGAGCAGTACTTC.

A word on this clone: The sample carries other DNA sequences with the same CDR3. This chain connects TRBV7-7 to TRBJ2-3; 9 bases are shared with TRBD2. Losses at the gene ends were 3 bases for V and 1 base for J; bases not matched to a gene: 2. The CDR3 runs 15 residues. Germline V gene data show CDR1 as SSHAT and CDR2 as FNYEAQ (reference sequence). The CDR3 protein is CASSLGLAGTDTQYF. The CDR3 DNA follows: TGTGCCAGCAGCTTGGGACTAGCTGGCACAGATACGCAGTATTTT.

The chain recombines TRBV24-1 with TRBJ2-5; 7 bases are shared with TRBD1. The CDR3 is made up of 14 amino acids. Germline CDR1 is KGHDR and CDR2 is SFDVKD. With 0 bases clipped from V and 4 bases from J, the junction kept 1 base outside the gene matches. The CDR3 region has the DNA TGTGCCACCAGTGATTTGCCAGGGGGAGAGACCCAGTACTTC. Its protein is CATSDLPGGETQYF.

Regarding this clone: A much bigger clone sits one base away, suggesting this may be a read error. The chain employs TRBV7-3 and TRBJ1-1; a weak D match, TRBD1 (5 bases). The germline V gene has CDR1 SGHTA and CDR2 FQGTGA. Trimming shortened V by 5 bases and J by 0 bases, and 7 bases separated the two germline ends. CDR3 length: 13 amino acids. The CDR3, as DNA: TGTGCCAGCAGCCCGACAGTGAACACTGAAGCTTTCTTT. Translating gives CASSPTVNTEAFF.

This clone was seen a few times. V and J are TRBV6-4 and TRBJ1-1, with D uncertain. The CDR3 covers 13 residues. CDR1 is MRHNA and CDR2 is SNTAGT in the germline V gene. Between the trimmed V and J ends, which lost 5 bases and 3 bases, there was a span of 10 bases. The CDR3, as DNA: TGTGCCAGCAGTCCCCAGGAGGACACTGAAGCTTTCTTT. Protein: CASSPQEDTEAFF.

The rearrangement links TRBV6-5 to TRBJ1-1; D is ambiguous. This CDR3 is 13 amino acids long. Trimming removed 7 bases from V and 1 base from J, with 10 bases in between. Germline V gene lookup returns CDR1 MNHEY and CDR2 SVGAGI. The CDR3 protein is CASTPYRNTEAFF. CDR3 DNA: TGTGCCAGCACCCCATACAGGAACACTGAAGCTTTCTTT.

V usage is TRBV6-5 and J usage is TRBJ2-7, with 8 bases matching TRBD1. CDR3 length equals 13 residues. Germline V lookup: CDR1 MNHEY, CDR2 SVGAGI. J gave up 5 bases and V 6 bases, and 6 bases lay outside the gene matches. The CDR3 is CASSRTGLNEQYF. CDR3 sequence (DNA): TGTGCCAGCAGCAGGACAGGGCTAAACGAGCAGTACTTC.